This T cell receptor beta chain is from a study of T cell changes during pregnancy in multiple sclerosis. Repertoires were generated with immunoSEQ multiplex PCR, while TCRdb's copy carries only in-frame clones and drops some. The table lists 37,000 or so clones, 80% to 90% of them singletons. This CDR3 has 15 amino acids. Germline V gene data show CDR1 as MNHEY and CDR2 as SVGAGI. Unmatched junction bases numbered 5, after V lost 2 bases and J lost 5 bases. The receptor comes from a female donor with multiple sclerosis, enrolled in a pregnancy study. The V gene is TRBV6-5, the J gene TRBJ2-7; 11 nucleotides line up with TRBD1. The input for sequencing was CD4+ T cells from peripheral blood mononuclear cells, taken in the first trimester of pregnancy. The DNA for the CDR3 is TGTGCCAGCAGTTACCGCGGACAGGGGGCGGACGAGCAGTACTTC. It translates to CASSYRGQGADEQYF.